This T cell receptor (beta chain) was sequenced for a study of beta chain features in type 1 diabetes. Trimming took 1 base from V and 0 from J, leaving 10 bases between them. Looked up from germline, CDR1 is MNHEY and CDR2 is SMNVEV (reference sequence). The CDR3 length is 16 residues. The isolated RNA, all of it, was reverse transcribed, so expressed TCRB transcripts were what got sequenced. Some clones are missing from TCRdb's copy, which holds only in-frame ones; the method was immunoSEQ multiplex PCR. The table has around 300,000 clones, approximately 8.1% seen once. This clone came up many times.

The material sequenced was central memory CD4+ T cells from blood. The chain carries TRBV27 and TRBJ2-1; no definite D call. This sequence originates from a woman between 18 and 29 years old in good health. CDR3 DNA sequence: TGTGCCAGCAGTTTATTGGCCGCCGGCTCCTACAATGAGCAGTTCTTC. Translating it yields CASSLLAAGSYNEQFF.